These T cell receptor beta chains were read from a single sample in a study of T cell repertoires in cytomegalovirus infection. MiXCR, run by TCRdb on the reads, gives a single entry per CDR3 protein. The repertoire holds 90,000 to 130,000 distinct CDR3 sequences, with roughly 9.1% as singletons. Which antigens these TCRs recognize remains unknown. What was sequenced was PBMCs, sequenced either directly or after in vitro stimulation (not recorded which). The receptors shown here come from a human donor in good health (CMV status not recorded). Some clones in this sample may be carry-over from other donors' samples. CDR3s include the opening cysteine and the closing phenylalanine or tryptophan. Each record gives: D gene, J gene, clone size, V gene, CDR3 protein, CDR3 DNA. A D gene is named only where the DNA matches it firmly. The size field is filled for only some rows; it gives once, few, many or a size class.

d_gene: TRBD1
j_gene: TRBJ1-2
abundance: many
v_gene: TRBV11-2
CDR3aa: CASSSGQNYGYTF
CDR3nt: TGTGCCAGCAGCTCGGGACAGAACTATGGCTACACCTTC

d_gene: TRBD2
j_gene: TRBJ2-1
abundance: many
v_gene: TRBV19
CDR3aa: CASTGGTSGSYNEQFF
CDR3nt: TGTGCCAGTACCGGGGGGACTAGCGGGTCCTACAATGAGCAGTTCTTC

d_gene: -
j_gene: TRBJ1-2
abundance: many
v_gene: TRBV7-2
CDR3aa: CASSLDEGSGYTF
CDR3nt: TGTGCCAGCAGCTTAGATGAAGGATCCGGCTACACCTTC

d_gene: TRBD1
j_gene: TRBJ1-2
abundance: many
v_gene: TRBV6-1
CDR3aa: CASSLTGTEDYGYTF
CDR3nt: TGTGCCAGCAGCCTAACCGGGACAGAAGACTATGGCTACACCTTC

d_gene: -
j_gene: TRBJ1-5
abundance: many
v_gene: TRBV12-3/TRBV12-4
CDR3aa: CASSLVGSSNQPQHF
CDR3nt: TGTGCCAGCAGTTTAGTAGGGTCAAGCAATCAGCCCCAGCATTTT

d_gene: -
j_gene: TRBJ2-2
abundance: many
v_gene: TRBV7-2
CDR3aa: CASSLNSGNTGELFF
CDR3nt: TGTGCCAGCAGCCTAAATTCAGGGAACACCGGGGAGCTGTTTTTT

d_gene: -
j_gene: TRBJ2-7
abundance: few
v_gene: TRBV7-2
CDR3aa: CASSTRPVGAPSYEQYF
CDR3nt: TGTGCCAGCAGCACTAGACCGGTGGGGGCCCCTTCCTACGAGCAGTACTTC

d_gene: -
j_gene: TRBJ2-2
abundance: -
v_gene: TRBV11-3
CDR3aa: CASSLEVVGNTGELFF
CDR3nt: TGTGCCAGCAGCTTAGAAGTTGTAGGAAACACCGGGGAGCTGTTTTTT

d_gene: -
j_gene: TRBJ1-2
abundance: few
v_gene: TRBV18
CDR3aa: CASSPPGLGYGYTF
CDR3nt: TGTGCCAGCTCACCACCGGGGTTGGGCTATGGCTACACCTTC

d_gene: -
j_gene: TRBJ2-5
abundance: few
v_gene: TRBV6-1
CDR3aa: CASSQQKETQYF
CDR3nt: TGTGCCAGCAGTCAACAAAAAGAGACCCAGTACTTC

d_gene: -
j_gene: TRBJ1-6
abundance: many
v_gene: TRBV7-2
CDR3aa: CASRKDRGPSPLHF
CDR3nt: TGTGCCAGCAGGAAGGACAGAGGGCCATCACCCCTCCACTTT

d_gene: TRBD2
j_gene: TRBJ2-1
abundance: -
v_gene: TRBV5-1
CDR3aa: CATHSWGGLAGYNEQFF
CDR3nt: TGCGCCACCCACTCTTGGGGGGGACTAGCGGGCTACAATGAGCAGTTCTTC

d_gene: -
j_gene: TRBJ2-5
abundance: many
v_gene: TRBV7-2
CDR3aa: CASSQRQTQYF
CDR3nt: TGTGCCAGCAGCCAGAGACAGACCCAGTACTTC

d_gene: TRBD1
j_gene: TRBJ1-6
abundance: -
v_gene: TRBV12-3/TRBV12-4
CDR3aa: CASSLGDRALTLHF
CDR3nt: TGTGCCAGCAGTTTAGGGGACAGGGCCTTAACCCTCCACTTT

d_gene: TRBD2
j_gene: TRBJ2-5
abundance: many
v_gene: TRBV19
CDR3aa: CASSIGAGTGETQYF
CDR3nt: TGTGCCAGTAGTATCGGAGCGGGGACGGGAGAGACCCAGTACTTC

d_gene: TRBD1
j_gene: TRBJ2-7
abundance: -
v_gene: TRBV12-3/TRBV12-4
CDR3aa: CASTGGQVTYEQYF
CDR3nt: TGTGCCAGCACCGGGGGACAGGTCACCTACGAGCAGTACTTC

d_gene: TRBD2
j_gene: TRBJ2-2
abundance: -
v_gene: TRBV12-3/TRBV12-4
CDR3aa: CASNFGVAGDGNTGELFF
CDR3nt: TGTGCCAGCAATTTTGGGGTAGCGGGGGATGGTAACACCGGGGAGCTGTTTTTT

d_gene: -
j_gene: TRBJ1-1
abundance: -
v_gene: TRBV27
CDR3aa: CASSSASQGNTEAFF
CDR3nt: TGTGCCAGCAGTTCCGCATCTCAGGGGAACACTGAAGCTTTCTTT

d_gene: TRBD2
j_gene: TRBJ2-1
abundance: many
v_gene: TRBV7-8
CDR3aa: CASSLVASGRNEQFF
CDR3nt: TGTGCCAGCAGCTTAGTGGCTAGCGGGAGAAATGAGCAGTTCTTC

d_gene: -
j_gene: TRBJ2-7
abundance: many
v_gene: TRBV27
CDR3aa: CASSSQSVQYF
CDR3nt: TGTGCCAGCAGTTCTCAGTCGGTGCAGTACTTC

d_gene: -
j_gene: TRBJ1-5
abundance: many
v_gene: TRBV11-2
CDR3aa: CASSLDGRNQPQHF
CDR3nt: TGTGCCAGCAGCCTGGACGGACGCAATCAGCCCCAGCATTTT

d_gene: -
j_gene: TRBJ2-7
abundance: many
v_gene: TRBV28
CDR3aa: CASSLLSGTAVEQYF
CDR3nt: TGTGCCAGCAGTTTATTAAGCGGGACAGCGGTCGAGCAGTACTTC

d_gene: TRBD2
j_gene: TRBJ2-7
abundance: many
v_gene: TRBV25-1
CDR3aa: CASSELRWDEREPYEQYF
CDR3nt: TGTGCCAGCAGTGAATTGAGGTGGGATGAGCGGGAACCCTACGAGCAGTACTTC

d_gene: -
j_gene: TRBJ1-5
abundance: many
v_gene: TRBV5-6
CDR3aa: CASRAWGGNQPQHF
CDR3nt: TGTGCCAGCAGGGCGTGGGGAGGAAATCAGCCCCAGCATTTT

d_gene: TRBD2
j_gene: TRBJ2-5
abundance: -
v_gene: TRBV29-1
CDR3aa: CSVEGGTSAYQETQYF
CDR3nt: TGCAGCGTTGAAGGTGGGACTAGCGCTTACCAAGAGACCCAGTACTTC

d_gene: -
j_gene: TRBJ1-6
abundance: few
v_gene: TRBV7-9
CDR3aa: CASSHRTGNNSPLHF
CDR3nt: TGTGCCAGCAGCCACCGGACGGGAAATAATTCACCCCTCCACTTT

d_gene: TRBD2
j_gene: TRBJ2-1
abundance: -
v_gene: TRBV4-1
CDR3aa: CASSQDGGRWVGEQFF
CDR3nt: TGCGCCAGCAGCCAAGACGGCGGGAGATGGGTGGGTGAGCAGTTCTTC

d_gene: TRBD1
j_gene: TRBJ1-2
abundance: -
v_gene: TRBV5-6
CDR3aa: CASSLRQGDGYTF
CDR3nt: TGTGCCAGCAGCTTGCGACAGGGAGATGGCTACACCTTC

d_gene: -
j_gene: TRBJ1-6
abundance: many
v_gene: TRBV20-1
CDR3aa: CSARSEPGVNSPLHF
CDR3nt: TGCAGTGCTAGATCAGAACCAGGGGTAAATTCACCCCTCCACTTT

d_gene: -
j_gene: TRBJ2-3
abundance: few
v_gene: TRBV5-1
CDR3aa: CASRTGSPDTQYF
CDR3nt: TGCGCCAGCAGAACAGGGAGCCCAGATACGCAGTATTTT

d_gene: -
j_gene: TRBJ1-5
abundance: many
v_gene: TRBV6-1
CDR3aa: CASSVRGGGGNQPQHF
CDR3nt: TGTGCCAGCAGTGTCCGCGGGGGCGGGGGCAATCAGCCCCAGCATTTT

d_gene: -
j_gene: TRBJ1-1
abundance: -
v_gene: TRBV7-2
CDR3aa: CASSQDGRGNTEAFF
CDR3nt: TGTGCCAGCAGCCAAGACGGCAGGGGGAACACTGAAGCTTTCTTT

d_gene: -
j_gene: TRBJ1-2
abundance: many
v_gene: TRBV9
CDR3aa: CASSVGGRLTSNYGYTF
CDR3nt: TGTGCCAGCAGCGTCGGGGGACGGCTTACCTCTAACTATGGCTACACCTTC

d_gene: TRBD1
j_gene: TRBJ1-1
abundance: -
v_gene: TRBV2
CDR3aa: CASSDPGGGTEAFF
CDR3nt: TGTGCCAGCAGTGACCCAGGGGGAGGCACTGAAGCTTTCTTT

d_gene: TRBD1
j_gene: TRBJ2-1
abundance: -
v_gene: TRBV12-3/TRBV12-4
CDR3aa: CASSLILGGTGYNEQFF
CDR3nt: TGTGCCAGCAGTTTAATCCTTGGCGGGACAGGGTACAATGAGCAGTTCTTC

d_gene: -
j_gene: TRBJ1-1
abundance: few
v_gene: TRBV29-1
CDR3aa: CSVGPPDTEAFF
CDR3nt: TGCAGCGTTGGACCTCCCGACACTGAAGCTTTCTTT

d_gene: -
j_gene: TRBJ1-2
abundance: few
v_gene: TRBV20-1
CDR3aa: CSASLKGGYTF
CDR3nt: TGCAGTGCTAGTCTAAAGGGAGGCTACACCTTC

d_gene: -
j_gene: TRBJ2-1
abundance: few
v_gene: TRBV5-4
CDR3aa: CASSLGFDPEQFF
CDR3nt: TGTGCCAGCAGCTTGGGATTTGATCCTGAGCAGTTCTTC

d_gene: -
j_gene: TRBJ2-7
abundance: few
v_gene: TRBV19
CDR3aa: CASSEGAYEQYF
CDR3nt: TGTGCCAGTAGCGAAGGGGCCTACGAGCAGTACTTC

d_gene: TRBD1
j_gene: TRBJ1-5
abundance: -
v_gene: TRBV6-6
CDR3aa: CASGTGISQPQHF
CDR3nt: TGTGCCAGCGGGACAGGGATTAGTCAGCCCCAGCATTTT

d_gene: TRBD1
j_gene: TRBJ2-7
abundance: -
v_gene: TRBV12-3/TRBV12-4
CDR3aa: CASSPGQGHYEQYF
CDR3nt: TGTGCCAGCAGTCCTGGACAGGGGCACTACGAGCAGTACTTC

d_gene: -
j_gene: TRBJ1-5
abundance: many
v_gene: TRBV19
CDR3aa: CASSDYSNQPQHF
CDR3nt: TGTGCCAGTAGCGATTATAGCAATCAGCCCCAGCATTTT

d_gene: -
j_gene: TRBJ2-3
abundance: -
v_gene: TRBV25-1
CDR3aa: CASSARAGHTDTQYF
CDR3nt: TGTGCCAGCAGTGCTCGTGCGGGGCATACAGATACGCAGTATTTT

d_gene: TRBD2
j_gene: TRBJ2-3
abundance: many
v_gene: TRBV7-2
CDR3aa: CASSRTSEPTDTQYF
CDR3nt: TGTGCCAGCAGCAGGACTAGCGAGCCCACAGATACGCAGTATTTT

d_gene: TRBD2
j_gene: TRBJ2-1
abundance: many
v_gene: TRBV19
CDR3aa: CASSPDGRTYNEQFF
CDR3nt: TGTGCCAGTAGCCCGGACGGGAGGACGTACAATGAGCAGTTCTTC

d_gene: TRBD1
j_gene: TRBJ2-6
abundance: -
v_gene: TRBV6-1
CDR3aa: CASSSTGVAGANVLTF
CDR3nt: TGTGCCAGCAGTTCAACAGGGGTCGCAGGGGCCAACGTCCTGACTTTC